This T cell receptor (beta chain) was sequenced in a study of vaccination and CD4 T cells after COVID-19. Study-wide background: Convalescent patients gave post-COVID blood a median about 110 days post-diagnosis, range 35 to 161.

Specified treatment: roughly 11-day PBMC culture with coronavirus spike peptide pools or control peptides (ViraFEST assay). PCR positivity was dated March to December 2020, before US Alpha, Beta and Delta variants. Fresh replacement IL-2 medium substituted for half the medium on days 3 and 7. In its sample, this clonotype was seen a few times. What it binds is unknown. V was pared by 2 bases and J by 1 base, with 6 bases between. This CDR3 is 14 amino acids long. Cultured CD4+ T cell DNA was sequenced using the Oncomine TCR Beta short-read assay. TCRdb ran MiXCR on the PCR reads and lists one entry per CDR3 protein. The sample carries about 4,000 distinct CDR3 sequences, under 25% recorded once. General study results and limits: There was no significant change from approximately 21 to 38 median reactive clonotypes.

The source of this sequence is a human donor who had recovered from COVID-19. Sequencing was performed on CD4+ T cells from blood, cultured in vitro. The chain employs TRBV12-3 or TRBV12-4 and TRBJ1-5; tentative D call: TRBD1 (5 bases). In nucleotides, the CDR3 is TGTGCCAGCAGTTTAAGGGGAAGCAATCAGCCCCAGCATTTT. Translating it yields CASSLRGSNQPQHF.